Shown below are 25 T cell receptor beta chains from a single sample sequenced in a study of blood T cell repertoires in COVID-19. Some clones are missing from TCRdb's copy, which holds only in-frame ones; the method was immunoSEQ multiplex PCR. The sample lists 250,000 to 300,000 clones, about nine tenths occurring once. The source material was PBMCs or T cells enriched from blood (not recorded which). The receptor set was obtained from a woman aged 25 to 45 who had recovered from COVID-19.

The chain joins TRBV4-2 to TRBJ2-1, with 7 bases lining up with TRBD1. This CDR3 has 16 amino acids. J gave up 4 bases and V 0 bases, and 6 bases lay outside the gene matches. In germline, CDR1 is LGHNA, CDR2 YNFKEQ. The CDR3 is CASSQDRQGVYNEQFF. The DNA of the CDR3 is TGTGCCAGCAGCCAAGATCGACAGGGAGTTTACAATGAGCAGTTCTTC.

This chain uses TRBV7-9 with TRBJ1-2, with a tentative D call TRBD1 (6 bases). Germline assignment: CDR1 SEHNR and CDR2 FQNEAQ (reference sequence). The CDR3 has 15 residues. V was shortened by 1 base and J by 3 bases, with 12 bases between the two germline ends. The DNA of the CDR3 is TGTGCCAGCAGCTTAGAGGACAGAGACTACTATGGCTACACCTTC. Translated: CASSLEDRDYYGYTF.

CDR3 coding DNA: TGTGCTAGTGGTTTTCCAGGGAGGGCTTTCTTT. Translated, it gives CASGFPGRAFF. The chain couples TRBV12-5 to TRBJ1-1, with a tentative D call TRBD1 (5 bases). The germline gives CDR1 LGHNT, CDR2 FRNRAP. This CDR3 region has 11 residues. V shed 3 bases and J shed 11 bases, with 10 bases lying between them. Full variable domain (remainder filled in from reference TRBV12-5 and TRBJ1-1): DARVTQTPRHKVTEMGQEVTMRCQPILGHNTVFWYRQTMMQGLELLAYFRNRAPLDDSGMPKDRFSAEMPDATLATLKIQPSEPRDSAVYFCASGFPGRAFFGQGTRLTVV.

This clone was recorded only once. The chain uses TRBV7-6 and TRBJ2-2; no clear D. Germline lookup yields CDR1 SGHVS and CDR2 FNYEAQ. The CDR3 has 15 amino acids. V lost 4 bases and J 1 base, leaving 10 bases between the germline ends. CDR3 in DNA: TGTGCCAGCAGCTCCCCCTCCGGGAACACCGGGGAGCTGTTTTTT. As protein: CASSSPSGNTGELFF.

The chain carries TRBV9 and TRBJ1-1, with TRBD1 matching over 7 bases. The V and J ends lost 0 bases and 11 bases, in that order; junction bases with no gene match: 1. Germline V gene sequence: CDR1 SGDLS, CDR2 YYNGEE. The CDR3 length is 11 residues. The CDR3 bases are TGTGCCAGCAGCGTAGAGGGGGCGGCTTTCTTT. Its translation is CASSVEGAAFF.

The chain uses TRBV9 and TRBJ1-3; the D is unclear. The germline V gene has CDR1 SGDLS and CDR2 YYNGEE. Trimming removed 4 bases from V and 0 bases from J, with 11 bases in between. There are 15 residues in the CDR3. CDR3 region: CASSTSGSSGNTIYF. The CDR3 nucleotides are TGTGCCAGCAGCACCAGCGGTAGCTCTGGAAACACCATATATTTT.

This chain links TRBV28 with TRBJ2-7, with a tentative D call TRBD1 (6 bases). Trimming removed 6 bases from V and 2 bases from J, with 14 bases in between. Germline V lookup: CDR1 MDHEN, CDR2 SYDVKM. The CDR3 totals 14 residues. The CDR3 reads CASRARDMAYEQYF. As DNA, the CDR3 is TGTGCCAGCAGAGCCCGGGACATGGCCTACGAGCAGTACTTC.

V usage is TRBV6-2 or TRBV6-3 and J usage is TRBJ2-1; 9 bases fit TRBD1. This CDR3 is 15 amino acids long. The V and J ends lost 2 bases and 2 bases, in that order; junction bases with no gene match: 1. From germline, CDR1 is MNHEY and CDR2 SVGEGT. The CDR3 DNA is TGTGCCAGCAGTTACAGGGACAGGGCCTACAATGAGCAGTTCTTC. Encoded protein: CASSYRDRAYNEQFF.

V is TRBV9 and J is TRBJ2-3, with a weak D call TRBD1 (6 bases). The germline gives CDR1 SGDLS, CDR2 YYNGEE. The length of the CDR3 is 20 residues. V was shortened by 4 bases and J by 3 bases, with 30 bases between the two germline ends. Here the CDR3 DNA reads TGTGCCAGCAGCCCTCAACTTCTAATAGGGGGACACCTGGAGACAGATACGCAGTATTTT. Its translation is CASSPQLLIGGHLETDTQYF.

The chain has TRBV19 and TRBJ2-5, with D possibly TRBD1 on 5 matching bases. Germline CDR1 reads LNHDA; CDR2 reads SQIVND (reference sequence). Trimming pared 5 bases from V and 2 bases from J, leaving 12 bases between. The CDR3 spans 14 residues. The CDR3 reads CASSSGRFQETQYF. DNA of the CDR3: TGTGCCAGTAGTTCAGGGCGATTTCAAGAGACCCAGTACTTC.

The CDR3 bases are TGTGCCAGCAGTTCACATCTAGGACTTTCCCAGTACTTC. Translated, it gives CASSSHLGLSQYF. The V gene is TRBV28, the J gene TRBJ2-5; D is perhaps TRBD2 (5 bases). Per the germline V gene, CDR1 is MDHEN and CDR2 is SYDVKM. The CDR3 is 13 residues long. V lost 4 bases, J lost 9 bases, and 15 bases lay in between.

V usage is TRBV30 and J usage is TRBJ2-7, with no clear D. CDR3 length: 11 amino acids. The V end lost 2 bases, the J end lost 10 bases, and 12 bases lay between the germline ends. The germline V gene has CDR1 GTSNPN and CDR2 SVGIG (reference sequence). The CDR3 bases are TGTGCCTGGAGTAAATTAGCCGGACAGTACTTC. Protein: CAWSKLAGQYF.

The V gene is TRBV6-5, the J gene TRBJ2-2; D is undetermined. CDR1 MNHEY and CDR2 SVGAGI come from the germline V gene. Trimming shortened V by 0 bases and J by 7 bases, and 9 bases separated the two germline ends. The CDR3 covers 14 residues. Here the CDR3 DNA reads TGTGCCAGCAGTTACTCGGGCCCCGGCGGGGAGCTGTTTTTT. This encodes CASSYSGPGGELFF.

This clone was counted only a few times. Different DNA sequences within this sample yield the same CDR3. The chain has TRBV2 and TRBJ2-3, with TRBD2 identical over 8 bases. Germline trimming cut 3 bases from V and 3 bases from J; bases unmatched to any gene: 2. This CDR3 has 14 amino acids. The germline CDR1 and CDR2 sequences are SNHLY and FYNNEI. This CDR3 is CASSEGLGTDTQYF. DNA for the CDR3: TGTGCCAGCAGTGAGGGACTAGGGACAGATACGCAGTATTTT.

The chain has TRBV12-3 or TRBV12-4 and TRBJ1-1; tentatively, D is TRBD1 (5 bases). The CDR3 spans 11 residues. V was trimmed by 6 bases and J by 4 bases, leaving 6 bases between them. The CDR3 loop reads CASRTVTEAFF. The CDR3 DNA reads TGTGCCAGCAGGACAGTCACTGAAGCTTTCTTT.

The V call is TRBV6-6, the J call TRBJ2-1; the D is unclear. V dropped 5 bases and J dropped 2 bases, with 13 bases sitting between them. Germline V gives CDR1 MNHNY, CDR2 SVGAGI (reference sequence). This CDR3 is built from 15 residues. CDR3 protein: CASSPSSGAYNEQFF. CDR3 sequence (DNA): TGTGCCAGCAGTCCATCCTCCGGAGCCTACAATGAGCAGTTCTTC.

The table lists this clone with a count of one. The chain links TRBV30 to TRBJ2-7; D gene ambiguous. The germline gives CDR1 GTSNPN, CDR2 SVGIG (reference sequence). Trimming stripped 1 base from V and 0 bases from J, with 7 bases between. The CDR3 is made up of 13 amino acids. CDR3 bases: TGTGCCTGGAGTGAAGGAGACTCCTACGAGCAGTACTTC. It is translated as CAWSEGDSYEQYF.

The CDR3 DNA sequence: TGTGCCATCAGTCAGGGCTATGGCTACACCTTC. Translation: CAISQGYGYTF. The V call is TRBV10-3, the J call TRBJ1-2; possible D gene TRBD1, 5 bases. This CDR3 has 11 residues. Trimming stripped 5 bases from V and 4 bases from J, with 5 bases between. In germline, CDR1 is ENHRY, CDR2 SYGVKD.

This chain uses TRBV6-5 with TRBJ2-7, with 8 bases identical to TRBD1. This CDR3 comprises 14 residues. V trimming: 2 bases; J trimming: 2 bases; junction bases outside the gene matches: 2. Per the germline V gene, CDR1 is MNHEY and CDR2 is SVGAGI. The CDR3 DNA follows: TGTGCCAGCAGTTACCAGGGGGCGACCTACGAGCAGTACTTC. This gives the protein CASSYQGATYEQYF.

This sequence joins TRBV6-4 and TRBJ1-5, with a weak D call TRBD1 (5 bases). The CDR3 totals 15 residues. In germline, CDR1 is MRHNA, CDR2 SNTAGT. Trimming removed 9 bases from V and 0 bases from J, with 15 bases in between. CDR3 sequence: CARGGDGYSNQPQHF. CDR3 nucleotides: TGTGCCAGGGGGGGGGATGGGTATAGCAATCAGCCCCAGCATTTT.

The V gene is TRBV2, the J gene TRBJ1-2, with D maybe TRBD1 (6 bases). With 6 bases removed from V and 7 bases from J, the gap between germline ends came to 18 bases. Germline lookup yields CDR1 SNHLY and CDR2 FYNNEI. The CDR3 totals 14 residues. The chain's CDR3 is CASREYRDSAGYTF. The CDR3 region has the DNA TGTGCCAGCAGGGAATACAGGGATTCAGCTGGCTACACCTTC.

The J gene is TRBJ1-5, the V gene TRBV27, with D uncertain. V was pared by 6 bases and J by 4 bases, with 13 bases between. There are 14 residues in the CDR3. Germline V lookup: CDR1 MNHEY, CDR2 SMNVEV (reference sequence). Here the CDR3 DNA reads TGTGCCAGCAGGCGTTTTGGAGAGAATCAGCCCCAGCATTTT. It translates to CASRRFGENQPQHF.

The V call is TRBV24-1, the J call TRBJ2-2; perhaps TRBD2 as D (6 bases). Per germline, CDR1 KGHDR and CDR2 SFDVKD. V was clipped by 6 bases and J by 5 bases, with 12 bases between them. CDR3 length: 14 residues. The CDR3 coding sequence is TGTGCCACCAGTATTTCCGGAGGGACCGGGGAGCTGTTTTTT. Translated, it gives CATSISGGTGELFF.

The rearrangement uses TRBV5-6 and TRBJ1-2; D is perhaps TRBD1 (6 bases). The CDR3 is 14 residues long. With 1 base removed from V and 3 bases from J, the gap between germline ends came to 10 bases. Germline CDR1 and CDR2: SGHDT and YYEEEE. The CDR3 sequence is CASSLKGGDYGYTF. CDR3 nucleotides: TGTGCCAGCAGCTTGAAAGGGGGAGACTATGGCTACACCTTC.

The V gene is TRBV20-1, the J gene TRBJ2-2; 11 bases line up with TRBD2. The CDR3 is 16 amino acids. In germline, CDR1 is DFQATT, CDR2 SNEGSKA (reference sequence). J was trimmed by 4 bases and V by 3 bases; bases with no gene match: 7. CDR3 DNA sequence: TGCAGTGCTAGTACTAGCGGGAGATTTGCCACCGGGGAGCTGTTTTTT. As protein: CSASTSGRFATGELFF.